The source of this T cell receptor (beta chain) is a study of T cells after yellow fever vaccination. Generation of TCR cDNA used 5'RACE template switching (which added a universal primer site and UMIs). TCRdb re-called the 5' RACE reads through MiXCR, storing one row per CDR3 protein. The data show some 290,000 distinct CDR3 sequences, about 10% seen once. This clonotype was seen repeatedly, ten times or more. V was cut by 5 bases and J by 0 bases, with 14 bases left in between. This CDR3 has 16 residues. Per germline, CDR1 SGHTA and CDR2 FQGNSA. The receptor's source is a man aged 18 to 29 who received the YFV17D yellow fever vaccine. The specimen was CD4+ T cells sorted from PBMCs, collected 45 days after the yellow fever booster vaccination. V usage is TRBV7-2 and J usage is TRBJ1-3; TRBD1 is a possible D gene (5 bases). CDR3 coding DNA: TGTGCCAGCAGCCCTGGGACGGCGATCTCTGGAAACACCATATATTTT. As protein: CASSPGTAISGNTIYF.